What follows describes a single T cell receptor beta chain. It has no known antigen specificity. No base-level quality is on record; no much larger clone is a single base apart. These data belong to a study of T-cell memory formation after mild COVID-19 (dated by TCRdb to the early 2020s). With respect to the entire study: TCR sequence clusters from the two donors were largely donor specific. Longitudinal TCRalpha and TCRbeta repertoire sequencing tracked T-cell clones expanding and contracting after mild COVID-19 in two donors. Two young, previously healthy adult volunteers made up the cohort, one male and one female.

Points the paper makes about the study in general: The study covered only a couple of mild cases, and larger cohorts including severe cases with pre-infection samples were considered necessary. Contracting CD4+ clones were found mainly in CM and EM memory subsets, while CD8+ clones were enriched in EMRA. Whether the second-wave clones peaking on day 37 were SARS-CoV-2 specific was not confirmed. Clones contracting from day 15 to 85 had balanced CD4/CD8 phenotypes, while a second wave expanding from day 15 to 37 was biased towards CD4+. Some responding clones were found in pre-infection memory, which suggests that pre-existing cross-reactive memory T cells took part in the SARS-CoV-2 response.

The sequencer was an Illumina NovaSeq 6000. TCRalpha and TCRbeta cDNA libraries were constructed by 5'RACE with constant-segment primers, with sample barcodes and unique molecular identifiers being introduced. RNA was extracted from every sample with Trizol reagent. Amplification of the libraries took two PCR steps, and the second step added a second sample barcode plus Illumina TruSeq adapters. The libraries were sequenced on an Illumina NovaSeq using 2 x 150 bp paired-end reads. The authors' pipeline ran thus. Reads were demultiplexed and collapsed into UMI-guided consensus sequences with migec v1.2.7. Using mixcr v2.1.11, the UMI consensuses were aligned to TRA and TRB V and J templates and assembled into clonotypes. A clonotype was counted as expanded or contracted only if both edgeR and NoisET called the change significant, with noise models trained on biological replicates. For edgeR calls, the cutoffs were a false discovery rate-adjusted p below 0.01 and a log2 fold-change threshold of 1. As an exploratory analysis of dynamics, max-normalized trajectories of the 1000 most abundant clonotypes were examined by PCA with hierarchical clustering. Separately sequenced CD4+ and CD8+ repertoires were used to assign the CD4 or CD8 phenotype of responding clones. TCRdb itself trimmed the public reads at Q25 with fastp, ran MiXCR and retained productive beta chains. One record per CDR3 amino acid sequence lists the most common genes and DNA. TCRdb, not the original authors, processed these V and J calls. The sample table lists about 140,000 distinct CDR3 sequences, more than 13% of them with a count of one. In total, the top ten clones hold around 30% of the sample.

Including cysteine and phenylalanine, the CDR3 has 15 amino acids. Here the CDR3 DNA is all that survives: 45 bases in frame from base 1. Deletion took 1 base off V and 2 bases off J, with a span of 12 bases between the germline ends. The germline V gene yields SGHAT for CDR1 and FQNNGV for CDR2. PBMCs were isolated by Ficoll-Paque density gradient centrifugation. This TCR was sampled from an adult woman who had mild COVID-19 (a few samples of this study predate the infection). The sample titles of this study are shuffled in the database, so cell type and time point are left out; the donor was told from shared clones. Sequences were obtained from PBMCs or a T cell subset sorted from them (not recorded which). This chain is built from TRBV11-2 and TRBJ2-7, with the D gene uncertain. The sequence in DNA is TGTGCCAGCAGCTTAGCTGCAGGAGTGGCCTACGAGCAGTACTTC. This is translated as CASSLAAGVAYEQYF.